This T cell receptor beta chain was recorded in a study of blood T cells in healthy people across ages. Study-wide points: Older age coincided with a roughly linear decline in TCR beta diversity per million T cells.

Alongside a J-beta primer mix, a sample-barcoded 5' primer served in a second PCR lasting about 6 to 12 cycles. A single record per CDR3 protein comes from TCRdb applying MiXCR to the 5' RACE reads. The repertoire has roughly 680,000 distinct CDR3 sequences, under 25% of them found once; the top ten carry roughly 3.9%. Germline assignment: CDR1 SGHRS and CDR2 YFSETQ. The CDR3 totals 16 residues. About this clonotype itself: Its antigen is not identified.

The sample, around 9.9 milliliters of peripheral blood, was drawn from each donor. The material sequenced was blood. The source is a man in his 70s in good health. The chain links TRBV5-1 to TRBJ2-5; TRBD2 aligns across 8 bases. Judging by the DNA end, TRBJ2-1 fits better; the J call may be wrong. The DNA for the CDR3 is TGCGCCAGCAGCCCGGCAGGCACGGGAGGGCCAGGGGAGCAGTTCTTC. It codes for CASSPAGTGGPGEQFF.